Described below is a single TCR beta chain sequence and its context. Its antigen is currently unknown. The sample comes from a study of a mutant IDH1 vaccine in newly diagnosed glioma. Sample time point: week 11, during vaccination. The investigators gave 300 ug of mutant IDH1 20-mer peptide in each vaccine dose, together with topical imiquimod. Repertoires were generated with immunoSEQ multiplex PCR, while TCRdb's copy carries only in-frame clones and drops some. The data show some 130,000 clones, with about 82% seen just once and under 5.5% held by the top ten. Germline lookup yields CDR1 SGHTA and CDR2 FQGNSA. The ends were cut back, 5 bases at V and 3 bases at J, with 10 bases in the middle. The CDR3 is 13 amino acids.

V usage is TRBV7-2 and J usage is TRBJ1-2; no reliable D call. The sample here was PBMCs, taken from a glioma patient whose treatment included an IDH1 peptide vaccine. This receptor was identified in a man aged 40-49 years with glioma. The CDR3 is CASSPYRDYGYTF. CDR3 nucleotides: TGTGCCAGCAGCCCCTATCGTGACTATGGCTACACCTTC. The full variable domain, rest sourced from reference TRBV7-2 and TRBJ1-2, is GAGVSQSPSNKVTEKGKDVELRCDPISGHTALYWYRQSLGQGLEFLIYFQGNSAPDKSGLPSDRFSAERTGGSVSTLTIQRTQQEDSAVYLCASSPYRDYGYTFGSGTRLTVV.